Sequencing of this T cell receptor beta chain was carried out in a study of cytomegalovirus exposure and HLA in healthy donors. Study information: About 83 million unique TCRs from HLA-typed donors made up an early data release.

A multiplex PCR was run with 60 Vbeta primers and 13 Jbeta primers. Study processing details: In a later analysis, roughly 86 million unique TCR beta chains included roughly 11 million shared by two or more donors. This table comes from immunoSEQ multiplex PCR, and its TCRdb copy is limited to in-frame clones, with some not included. That table is the source of V, J and clone size, and D and trimming were worked out from the DNA. The sample consists of more than 85,000 clones, about 79% of them appearing once. Regarding this clone: What it binds is unknown.

Findings and caveats of the study: Later on, an analysis showed TCR association rates differing by HLA locus, with DRB1 the most and HLA-C the fewest. Per published reports, the classifier diagnosed cytomegalovirus status with high specificity and sensitivity.

This CDR3 is built from 15 residues. Trimming took 1 base from V and 6 from J, leaving 14 bases between them. Germline loops: CDR1 SGHKS, CDR2 YYEKEE (reference sequence). The sequenced material came from PBMCs. The chain uses TRBV5-5 and TRBJ2-1, with D perhaps matching TRBD2 (6 bases). The receptor was derived from a female donor in good health and CMV-seropositive. The CDR3: CASSLRSGLGNEQFF. DNA for the CDR3: TGTGCCAGCAGCTTGCGGTCGGGACTCGGCAATGAGCAGTTCTTC.